This TCR beta chain comes out of a study of cytomegalovirus exposure and HLA in healthy donors. The CDR3 length is 15 residues. V gave up 5 bases and J gave up 1 base; unmatched junction bases: 8. CDR1 and CDR2 (germline): ENHRY, SYGVKD. The PCR used 60 Vbeta and 13 Jbeta primers. Sequencing used immunoSEQ multiplex PCR; TCRdb keeps in-frame clones, though not all of them. The table lists fewer than 110,000 clones, approximately 85% of them singletons. Specimen: PBMCs. This receptor was taken from a man in his thirties or forties in good health and CMV-seronegative. The chain employs TRBV10-3 and TRBJ2-7; 7 nucleotides match TRBD1. DNA of the CDR3: TGTGCCATCAGTCGTAGACAGGGTATATCCTACGAGCAGTACTTC. It yields the protein CAISRRQGISYEQYF.